What follows are 6 T cell receptor beta chains derived from one specimen sequenced in a study of blood T cells in healthy people across ages. Then a second PCR, running roughly 7 to 11 cycles, was carried out with a sample-barcoded 5' primer and a J-beta primer mix. Via MiXCR, TCRdb re-called the 5' RACE reads, giving one row per CDR3 protein. Among about 1 million distinct CDR3 sequences listed, around 43% were seen once. Sequenced: blood. Every receptor here comes from a woman aged 55-69 years in good health.

V gene TRBV7-6 combines with J gene TRBJ1-2; D call uncertain. This CDR3 comprises 15 residues. The V end lost 5 bases, the J end lost 7 bases, and 20 bases lay between the germline ends. Germline loops: CDR1 SGHVS, CDR2 FNYEAQ. CDR3 bases: TGTGCCAGCAGCCCCGGTGGCAGAAGTCGTTCTGGCTACACCTTC. Encoded protein: CASSPGGRSRSGYTF.

This clonotype was seen a handful of times. The V gene is TRBV7-2, the J gene TRBJ2-7, with TRBD2 identical over 7 bases. The CDR3 loop spans 15 amino acids. V dropped 3 bases and J dropped 2; count of bases not matched to a gene: 7. The germline V gene has CDR1 SGHTA and CDR2 FQGNSA. The DNA for the CDR3 is TGTGCCAGCAGCTTCCCGACTAGCTGGACCTACGAGCAGTACTTC. Protein: CASSFPTSWTYEQYF.

This sequence joins TRBV20-1 and TRBJ2-1; 16 bases align to TRBD2. The V gene end was trimmed by 0 bases and the J gene end by 7 bases; junction bases not matched to a gene: 12. The CDR3 contains 19 residues. CDR1 is DFQATT and CDR2 is SNEGSKA in the germline V gene (reference sequence). CDR3 residues: CSARDLGLAGGGVENEQFF. CDR3 DNA sequence: TGCAGTGCTAGAGATCTGGGACTAGCGGGAGGGGGGGTCGAGAATGAGCAGTTCTTC.

The chain recombines TRBV20-1 with TRBJ2-1; the match to TRBD2 covers 11 bases. This CDR3 is built from 15 residues. In germline, CDR1 is DFQATT, CDR2 SNEGSKA (reference sequence). Unmatched junction bases numbered 7, after V lost 4 bases and J lost 5 bases. The CDR3, as DNA: TGCAGTGCTACCAAGCTAGCGGGAGGACACAATGAGCAGTTCTTC. Amino acids: CSATKLAGGHNEQFF.

This clonotype turned up a few times. The chain carries TRBV20-1 and TRBJ2-7; D is unresolved. Germline V CDR1 and CDR2: DFQATT, SNEGSKA (reference sequence). This CDR3 is 13 amino acids long. V lost 5 bases, J lost 2 bases, and 13 bases lay in between. The CDR3 coding sequence is TGCAGTGCTGCCCCGGCCGGAACCTACGAGCAGTACTTC. It codes for CSAAPAGTYEQYF.

The chain links TRBV29-1 to TRBJ2-3, with D unclear. This CDR3 is built from 14 residues. Trimming cost V 1 base and J 0 bases, with 8 bases left between them. The germline V gene has CDR1 SQVTM and CDR2 ANQGSEA. In DNA form, the CDR3 reads TGCAGCGTTGAAGGAGCGCCTAGCACAGATACGCAGTATTTT. Protein sequence: CSVEGAPSTDTQYF.